A selection of T cell receptor beta chains follows, all from one sample in a study of T cells in Graves' hyperthyroidism and ophthalmopathy. One entry per CDR3 protein, called by TCRdb with MiXCR from the multiplex PCR reads. This sample carries about 710,000 distinct CDR3 sequences, less than 20% of them seen once, and the ten largest clones take around 7.7%. Specimen: blood. These receptors originate from a man aged 18 to 29 with Graves' hyperthyroidism. Both conserved end residues are trimmed from each CDR3. The D gene is left open where the match is weak. Some rows have no size entry. The others give once, few or many, or a class for an expanded clone.

TRBD1 | 13 | TRBJ1-5 | TRBV5-1 | - | ASSLTGGRGQPQH
- | 13 | TRBJ1-5 | TRBV19 | few | ASSIPQGGNQPQH
- | 15 | TRBJ1-1 | TRBV4-3 | few | ASSQSPPGLQNTEAF
TRBD1 | 14 | TRBJ2-3 | TRBV18 | many | ASSPRAQGSTDTQY
- | 12 | TRBJ2-3 | TRBV29-1 | few | SVSPGTHTDTQY
TRBD1 | 16 | TRBJ1-1 | TRBV20-1 | few | SARDTGQVQSANTEAF
TRBD1 | 12 | TRBJ1-2 | TRBV6-1 | many | ASSGSTGGGGYT
TRBD2 | 12 | TRBJ2-1 | TRBV29-1 | few | SAAPSGSFNEQF
- | 13 | TRBJ2-7 | TRBV7-3 | few | ASSSETPETYEQY
- | 13 | TRBJ2-3 | TRBV19 | few | ASSPGPKGADTQY
- | 11 | TRBJ2-7 | TRBV10-3 | many | AISVTGSYEQY
TRBD2 | 13 | TRBJ2-7 | TRBV9 | many | ASSVASGGSYEQY
TRBD1 | 17 | TRBJ1-2 | TRBV10-3 | few | AISESWGFGTGTNYGYT
- | 12 | TRBJ2-2 | TRBV11-3 | - | ASNGGPNTGELF
- | 10 | TRBJ2-7 | TRBV6-2/TRBV6-3 | many | ASSSGIGEQY
TRBD1 | 13 | TRBJ2-7 | TRBV20-1 | many | SARRGGATVYEQY
- | 11 | TRBJ2-3 | TRBV19 | - | ASSPAQGDTQY
- | 13 | TRBJ2-6 | TRBV5-5 | few | ASSPRGPGANVLT
TRBD2 | 12 | TRBJ2-5 | TRBV29-1 | many | SVRSSGSGETQY
- | 13 | TRBJ1-3 | TRBV6-1 | few | ASSPLGSVGNTIY
- | 15 | TRBJ2-1 | TRBV10-3 | - | AISEPGQTRSYNEQF
TRBD1 | 13 | TRBJ1-5 | TRBV28 | many | ASLPRDRVVQPQH
- | 11 | TRBJ2-7 | TRBV29-1 | - | SVARGEPYEQY
- | 14 | TRBJ1-5 | TRBV27 | few | ASGVMGLGSNQPQH
- | 17 | TRBJ2-7 | TRBV7-9 | - | ASSLAMMAADESAYEQY
- | 11 | TRBJ1-2 | TRBV28 | many | ASRAPPGDGYT
- | 13 | TRBJ1-5 | TRBV7-8 | many | ASSPGRLINQPQH
TRBD2 | 11 | TRBJ2-3 | TRBV20-1 | many | SASGGSGDTQY
- | 13 | TRBJ1-2 | TRBV28 | few | ASSSAIQGPHGYT
TRBD1 | 15 | TRBJ2-6 | TRBV6-1 | - | ASSPRDRVFGANVLT
- | 11 | TRBJ2-1 | TRBV11-1 | many | ASSHGQYNEQF
TRBD2 | 16 | TRBJ2-5 | TRBV4-2 | few | ASSQDQTSVANGETQY
- | 11 | TRBJ2-7 | TRBV2 | many | ASSDGLAYEQY
- | 15 | TRBJ1-3 | TRBV12-5 | - | ASGLDRTQGGGNTIY
- | 11 | TRBJ2-1 | TRBV6-2/TRBV6-3 | many | ASGRGERGEQF
- | 12 | TRBJ2-7 | TRBV6-1 | few | ASSVLIGTYEQY